The sample holds one count of the clone carrying this T cell receptor beta chain. The antigen is unknown. Produced via immunoSEQ multiplex PCR; TCRdb's table is partial and in-frame only. The repertoire holds some 1.4 million clones, with roughly 96% as singletons. From germline, CDR1 is LGHNA and CDR2 YSLEER. This CDR3 region has 13 residues. V dropped 1 base and J dropped 7 bases, with 10 bases sitting between them. Donors had no recently reported acute infections or vaccinations and were HIV-negative. The data belong to a study of shared clonotypes between healthy human individuals. Study-wide findings and caveats: Since donors were few, the genetic and exposure-history diversity represented was limited. Relative to memory subsets, naive subsets generally showed larger estimated richness.

This TCR was sampled from a man younger than 45 in good health. V is TRBV4-3 and J is TRBJ1-2; D ambiguous. Sequencing input: naive CD4+ T cells sorted from blood. Subset in this sample: CD45RA+ positively selected. CDR3 amino acids: CASSQAYRGGYTF. The CDR3 coding sequence is TGCGCCAGCAGCCAAGCTTACCGCGGTGGCTACACCTTC.